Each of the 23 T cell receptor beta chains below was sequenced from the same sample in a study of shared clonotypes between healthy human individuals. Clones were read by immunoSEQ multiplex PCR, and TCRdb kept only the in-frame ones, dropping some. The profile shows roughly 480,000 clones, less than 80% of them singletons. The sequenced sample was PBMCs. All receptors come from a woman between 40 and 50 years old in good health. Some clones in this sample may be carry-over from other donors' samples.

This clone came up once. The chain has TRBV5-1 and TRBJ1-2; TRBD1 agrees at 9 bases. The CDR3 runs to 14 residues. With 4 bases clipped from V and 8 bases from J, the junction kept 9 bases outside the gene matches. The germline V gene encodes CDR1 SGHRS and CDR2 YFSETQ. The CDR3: CASSRTGERSGYTF. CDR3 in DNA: TGCGCCAGCAGCAGGACAGGGGAAAGGTCCGGCTACACCTTC.

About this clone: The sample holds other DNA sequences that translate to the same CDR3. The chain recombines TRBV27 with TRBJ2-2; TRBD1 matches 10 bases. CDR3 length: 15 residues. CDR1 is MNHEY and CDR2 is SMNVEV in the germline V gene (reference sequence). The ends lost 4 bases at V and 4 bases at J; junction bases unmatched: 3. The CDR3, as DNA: TGTGCCAGCAGTTCGACAGGGGGCGCCACCGGGGAGCTGTTTTTT. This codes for CASSSTGGATGELFF.

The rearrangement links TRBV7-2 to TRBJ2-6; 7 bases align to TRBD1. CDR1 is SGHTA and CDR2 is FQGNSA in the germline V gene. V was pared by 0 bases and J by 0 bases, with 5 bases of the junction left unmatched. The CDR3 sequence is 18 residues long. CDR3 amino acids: CASSLAGTAFSGANVLTF. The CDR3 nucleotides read TGTGCCAGCAGCTTAGCGGGGACAGCTTTCTCTGGGGCCAACGTCCTGACTTTC.

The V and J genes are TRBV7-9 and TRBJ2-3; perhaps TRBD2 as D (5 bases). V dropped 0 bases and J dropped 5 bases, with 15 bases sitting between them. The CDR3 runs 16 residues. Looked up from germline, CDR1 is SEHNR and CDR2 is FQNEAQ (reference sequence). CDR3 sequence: CASSLAGVGFEDTQYF. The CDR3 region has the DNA TGTGCCAGCAGCTTAGCGGGAGTAGGGTTCGAAGATACGCAGTATTTT. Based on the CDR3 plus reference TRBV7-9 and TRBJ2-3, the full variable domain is DTGVSQNPRHKITKRGQNVTFRCDPISEHNRLYWYRQTLGQGPEFLTYFQNEAQLEKSRLLSDRFSAERPKGSFSTLEIQRTEQGDSAMYLCASSLAGVGFEDTQYFGPGTRLTVL.

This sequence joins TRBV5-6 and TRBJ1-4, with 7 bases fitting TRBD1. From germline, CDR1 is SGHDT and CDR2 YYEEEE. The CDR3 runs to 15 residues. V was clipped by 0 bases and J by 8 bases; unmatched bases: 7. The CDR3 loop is CASSLVAGGNEKLFF. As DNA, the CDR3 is TGTGCCAGCAGCTTGGTGGCAGGGGGGAACGAAAAACTGTTTTTT.

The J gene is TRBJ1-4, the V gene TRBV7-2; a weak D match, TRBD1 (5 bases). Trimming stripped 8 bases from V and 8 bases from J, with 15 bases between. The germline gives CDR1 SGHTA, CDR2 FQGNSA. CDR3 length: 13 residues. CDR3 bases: TGTGCCAGCTCGGGGGGTGGTTCGGAAAAACTGTTTTTT. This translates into CASSGGGSEKLFF. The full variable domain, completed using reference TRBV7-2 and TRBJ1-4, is GAGVSQSPSNKVTEKGKDVELRCDPISGHTALYWYRQSLGQGLEFLIYFQGNSAPDKSGLPSDRFSAERTGGSVSTLTIQRTQQEDSAVYLCASSGGGSEKLFFGSGTQLSVL.

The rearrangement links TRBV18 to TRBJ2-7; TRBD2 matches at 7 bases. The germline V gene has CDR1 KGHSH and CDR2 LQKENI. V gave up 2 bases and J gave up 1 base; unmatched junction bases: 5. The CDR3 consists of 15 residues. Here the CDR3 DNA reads TGTGCCAGCTCACCAGAGGGGAGGGTGTCCTACGAGCAGTACTTC. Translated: CASSPEGRVSYEQYF.

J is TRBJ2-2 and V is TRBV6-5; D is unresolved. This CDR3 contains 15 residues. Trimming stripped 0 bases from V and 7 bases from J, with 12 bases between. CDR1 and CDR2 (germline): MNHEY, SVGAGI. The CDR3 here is CASSYSLSGYGELFF. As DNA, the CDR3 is TGTGCCAGCAGTTACTCCCTCAGTGGTTACGGGGAGCTGTTTTTT.

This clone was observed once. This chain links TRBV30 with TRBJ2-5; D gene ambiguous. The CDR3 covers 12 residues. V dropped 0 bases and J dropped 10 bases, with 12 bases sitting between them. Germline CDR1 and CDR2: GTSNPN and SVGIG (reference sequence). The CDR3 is CAWSVGLLLQYF. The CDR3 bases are TGTGCCTGGAGTGTGGGGTTGTTGCTCCAGTACTTC. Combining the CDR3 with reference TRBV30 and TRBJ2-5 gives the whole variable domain SQTIHQWPATLVQPVGSPLSLECTVEGTSNPNLYWYRQAAGRGLQLLFYSVGIGQISSEVPQNLSASRPQDRQFILSSKKLLLSDSGFYLCAWSVGLLLQYFGPGTRLLVL.

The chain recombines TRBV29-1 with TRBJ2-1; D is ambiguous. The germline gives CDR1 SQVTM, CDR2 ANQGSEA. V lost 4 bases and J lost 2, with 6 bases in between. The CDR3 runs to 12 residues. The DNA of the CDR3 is TGCAGCGTTGCAGCCACCTACAATGAGCAGTTCTTC. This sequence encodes CSVAATYNEQFF.

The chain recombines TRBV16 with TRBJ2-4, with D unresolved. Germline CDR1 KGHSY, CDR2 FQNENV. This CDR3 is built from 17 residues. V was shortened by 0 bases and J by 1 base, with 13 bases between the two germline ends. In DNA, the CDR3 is TGTGCCAGCAGCCAATCAGCAGGCAATCTCGCCAAAAACATTCAGTACTTC. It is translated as CASSQSAGNLAKNIQYF.

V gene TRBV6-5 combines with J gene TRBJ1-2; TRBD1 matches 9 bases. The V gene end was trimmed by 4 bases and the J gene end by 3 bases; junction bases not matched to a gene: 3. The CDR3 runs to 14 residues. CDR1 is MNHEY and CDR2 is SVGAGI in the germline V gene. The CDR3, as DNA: TGTGCCAGCAGTTTGACAGGGGGTTACTATGGCTACACCTTC. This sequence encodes CASSLTGGYYGYTF.

The DNA for the CDR3 is TGTGCCAGCAGCCAAATAGGACAGGGGGTTTACGAGCAGTACTTC. Its protein product is CASSQIGQGVYEQYF. The chain has TRBV4-2 and TRBJ2-7; TRBD1 agrees at 10 bases. Trimming at V came to 2 bases and at J to 4 bases, leaving 5 bases not matched to a gene. The germline CDR1 and CDR2 sequences are LGHNA and YNFKEQ. The CDR3 is 15 residues long.

CDR3 DNA sequence: TGTGCCAGCAGTTTAAGGGCCAGGGTCTATGGCTACACCTTC. This codes for CASSLRARVYGYTF. V and J are TRBV28 and TRBJ1-2; TRBD1 might be the D (5 bases). Trimming took 2 bases from V and 4 from J, leaving 11 bases between them. Germline V gene sequence: CDR1 MDHEN, CDR2 SYDVKM. The CDR3 contains 14 residues.

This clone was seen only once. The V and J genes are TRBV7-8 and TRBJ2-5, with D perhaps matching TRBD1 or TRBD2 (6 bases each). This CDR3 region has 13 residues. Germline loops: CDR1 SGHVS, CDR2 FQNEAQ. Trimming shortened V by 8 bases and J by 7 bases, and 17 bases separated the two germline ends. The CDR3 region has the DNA TGTGCCAGCGAAGGACAGTTCGGGGGGACCCAGTACTTC. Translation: CASEGQFGGTQYF.

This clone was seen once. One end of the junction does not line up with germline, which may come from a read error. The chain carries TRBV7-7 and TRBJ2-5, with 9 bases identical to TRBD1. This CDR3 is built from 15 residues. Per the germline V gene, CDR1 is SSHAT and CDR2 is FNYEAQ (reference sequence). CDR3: CASSTGGSRQETQYF. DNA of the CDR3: TGTGCTAGCAGTACAGGGGGCAGTCGGCAAGAGACCCAGTACTTC.

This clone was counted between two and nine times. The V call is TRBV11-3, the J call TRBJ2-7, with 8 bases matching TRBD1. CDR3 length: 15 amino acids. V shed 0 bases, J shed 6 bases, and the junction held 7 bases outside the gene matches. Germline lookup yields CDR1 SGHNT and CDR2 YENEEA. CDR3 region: CASSLDGDRHPEQYF. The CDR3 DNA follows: TGTGCCAGCAGCTTAGATGGGGACAGGCATCCCGAGCAGTACTTC.

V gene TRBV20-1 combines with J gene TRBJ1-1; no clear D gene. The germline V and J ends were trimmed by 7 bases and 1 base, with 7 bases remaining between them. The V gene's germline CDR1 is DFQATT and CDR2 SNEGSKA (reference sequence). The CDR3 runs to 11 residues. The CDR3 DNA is TGCAGTGTTCAAGGGAACACTGAAGCTTTCTTT. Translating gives CSVQGNTEAFF.

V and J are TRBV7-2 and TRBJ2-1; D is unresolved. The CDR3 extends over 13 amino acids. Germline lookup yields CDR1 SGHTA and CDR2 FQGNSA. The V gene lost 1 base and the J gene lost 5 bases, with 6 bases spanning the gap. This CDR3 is CASSLDWNNEQFF. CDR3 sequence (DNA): TGTGCCAGCAGCTTAGACTGGAACAATGAGCAGTTCTTC.

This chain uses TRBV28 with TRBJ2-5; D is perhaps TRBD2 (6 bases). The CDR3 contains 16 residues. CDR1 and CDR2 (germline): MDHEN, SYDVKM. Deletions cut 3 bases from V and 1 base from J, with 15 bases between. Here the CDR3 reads CASSLEGLRGQETQYF. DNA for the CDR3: TGTGCCAGCAGTTTGGAGGGCCTTAGGGGCCAAGAGACCCAGTACTTC. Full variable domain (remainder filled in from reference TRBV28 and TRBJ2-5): DVKVTQSSRYLVKRTGEKVFLECVQDMDHENMFWYRQDPGLGLRLIYFSYDVKMKEKGDIPEGYSVSREKKERFSLILESASTNQTSMYLCASSLEGLRGQETQYFGPGTRLLVL.

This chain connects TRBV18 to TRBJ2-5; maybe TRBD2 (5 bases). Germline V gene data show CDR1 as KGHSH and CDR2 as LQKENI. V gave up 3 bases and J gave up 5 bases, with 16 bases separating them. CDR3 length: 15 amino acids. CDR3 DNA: TGTGCCAGCTCACCCCCTAGCCAGAGAGGGGAGACCCAGTACTTC. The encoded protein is CASSPPSQRGETQYF.

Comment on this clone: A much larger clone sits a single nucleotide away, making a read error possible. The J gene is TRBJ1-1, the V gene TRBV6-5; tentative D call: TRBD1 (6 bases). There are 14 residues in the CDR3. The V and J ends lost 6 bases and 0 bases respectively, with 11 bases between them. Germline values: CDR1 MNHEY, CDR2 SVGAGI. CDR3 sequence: CASSPDRMNTEAFF. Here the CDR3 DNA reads TGTGCCAGCAGCCCAGACAGGATGAACACTGAAGCTTTCTTT.

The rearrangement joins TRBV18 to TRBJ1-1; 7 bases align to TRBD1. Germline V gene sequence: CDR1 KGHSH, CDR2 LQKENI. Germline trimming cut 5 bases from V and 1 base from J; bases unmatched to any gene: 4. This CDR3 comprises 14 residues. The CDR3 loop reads CASSSGGQNTEAFF. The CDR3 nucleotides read TGTGCCAGCTCATCAGGGGGGCAGAACACTGAAGCTTTCTTT.